This TCR beta chain is from a study of OX40 agonist ivuxolimab in advanced cancers. Across the study: Dose-escalation patients suffered from hepatocellular carcinoma, melanoma, renal cell or head and neck cancer. Partial responses were achieved by three patients: one hepatocellular carcinoma, two cutaneous melanoma.

General study results and limits: Expanded clones tended on average to be more numerous among CD8+ T cells than CD4+.

In regard to this clone: The antigen is undetermined.

TCRdb keeps only in-frame clones here, not all; method: immunoSEQ multiplex PCR. The table lists about 84,000 clones, approximately 95% of them singletons. This CDR3 comprises 11 residues. Trimming at V came to 5 bases and at J to 9 bases, leaving 4 bases not matched to a gene. The germline CDR1 and CDR2 sequences are MDHEN and SYDVKM. This material consisted of CD4+ or CD8+ T cells sorted from blood, taken in a trial of the OX40 agonist ivuxolimab. V and J are TRBV28 and TRBJ2-7; 7 bases map to TRBD1. This receptor was identified in an adult with an advanced solid tumor such as melanoma, head and neck, liver or kidney cancer. CDR3: CASSPQGVQYF. The CDR3 coding sequence is TGTGCCAGCAGTCCCCAGGGGGTGCAGTACTTC.